This T cell receptor beta chain appears in the sequencing data of a study of T cells in Graves' hyperthyroidism and ophthalmopathy. General study findings and limits: Stable hyperthyroidism and ophthalmopathy were separated using 13 V-J signatures.

The CDR3 regions of TCR beta were amplified from RNA transcripts. HTBI primers were employed in a first-round RT-PCR of the TCR CDR3. Each CDR3 protein is one row after TCRdb ran MiXCR on the multiplex PCR reads. The sample comprises 650,000 to 700,000 distinct CDR3 sequences, around a sixth of which are singletons, and around 16% rests with the top ten. The table lists this clonotype with many counts. Its antigen is as yet unknown. CDR1 is SQVTM and CDR2 is ANQGSEA in the germline V gene. The CDR3 is made up of 16 amino acids. With V trimmed by 0 bases and J by 9 bases, 16 bases remained unmatched. The V gene is TRBV29-1, the J gene TRBJ1-1; 7 bases align to TRBD1. The sample consisted of blood. The source is a man over 45 with Graves' hyperthyroidism. The CDR3 DNA reads TGCAGCGTTGAAGACAGGGACAGAGGCATCGAGTTTAAAGCTTTCTTT. It encodes CSVEDRDRGIEFKAFF.